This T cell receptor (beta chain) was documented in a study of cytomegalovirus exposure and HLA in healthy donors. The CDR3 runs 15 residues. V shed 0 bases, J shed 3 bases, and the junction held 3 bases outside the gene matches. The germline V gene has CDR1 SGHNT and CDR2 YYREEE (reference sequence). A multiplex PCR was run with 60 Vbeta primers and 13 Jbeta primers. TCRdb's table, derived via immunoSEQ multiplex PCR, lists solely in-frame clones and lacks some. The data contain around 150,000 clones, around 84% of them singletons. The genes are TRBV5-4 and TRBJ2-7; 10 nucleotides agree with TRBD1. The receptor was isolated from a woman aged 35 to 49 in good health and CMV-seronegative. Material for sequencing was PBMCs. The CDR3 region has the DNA TGTGCCAGCAGCTTGGTAGGGGACAGGGGCTACGAGCAGTACTTC. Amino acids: CASSLVGDRGYEQYF.